The 23 T cell receptor beta chains listed next were all sequenced from one sample in a study of blood T cell repertoires in COVID-19. Data came from immunoSEQ multiplex PCR; TCRdb stores just in-frame clones and leaves some out. The table has 130,000 to 150,000 clones, roughly 80% seen once; the top ten hold about 3%. What was sequenced was peripheral blood. All receptors derive from a woman aged 40-49 years with active or convalescent COVID-19.

This clone came up a few times. The chain joins TRBV2 to TRBJ2-2; perhaps TRBD2 as D (5 bases). Germline CDR1 reads SNHLY; CDR2 reads FYNNEI. The ends were cut back, 7 bases at V and 5 bases at J, with 14 bases in the middle. The CDR3 extends over 14 amino acids. The CDR3 here is CASKDSPWTGELFF. The CDR3 region has the DNA TGTGCCAGCAAGGACTCCCCGTGGACCGGGGAGCTGTTTTTT.

CDR3 protein: CASSTDLQGAENTIYF. The CDR3 DNA is TGTGCCAGCAGCACCGACCTACAGGGGGCTGAAAACACCATATATTTT. The chain employs TRBV7-2 and TRBJ1-3, with 9 bases fitting TRBD1. The CDR3 sequence is 16 residues long. The V segment lost 5 bases and the J segment 6 bases; nucleotides outside the gene matches: 11. Germline assignment: CDR1 SGHTA and CDR2 FQGNSA.

V usage is TRBV6-5 and J usage is TRBJ1-2; D is perhaps TRBD1 (6 bases). The CDR3 has 16 residues. Per the germline V gene, CDR1 is MNHEY and CDR2 is SVGAGI. Trimming cost V 0 bases and J 8 bases, with 19 bases left between them. The CDR3 here is CASSYSRGRGKEGYTF. The CDR3 DNA sequence: TGTGCCAGCAGTTACTCGAGGGGCAGGGGAAAAGAGGGCTACACCTTC.

This chain connects TRBV11-3 to TRBJ2-2; D is unresolved. With 0 bases removed from V and 0 bases from J, the gap between germline ends came to 8 bases. The CDR3 runs to 16 residues. The germline gives CDR1 SGHNT, CDR2 YENEEA. The CDR3 DNA follows: TGTGCCAGCAGCTTAGATCGCGTACCGAACACCGGGGAGCTGTTTTTT. Translating it yields CASSLDRVPNTGELFF.

The CDR3 coding sequence is TGTGCCAGCAGCTTAGCCGCAACTAATGAAAAACTGTTTTTT. It is translated as CASSLAATNEKLFF. The genes are TRBV7-9 and TRBJ1-4; D gene uncertain. CDR3 length: 14 residues. Germline CDR1 SEHNR, CDR2 FQNEAQ (reference sequence). Trimming removed 0 bases at V and 0 bases at J, with 2 bases between.

The chain recombines TRBV20-1 with TRBJ1-1; D is ambiguous. Looked up from germline, CDR1 is DFQATT and CDR2 is SNEGSKA (reference sequence). V shed 3 bases and J shed 4 bases, with 9 bases lying between them. This CDR3 is 12 amino acids long. For the CDR3, the DNA is TGCAGTGCTAGTTGGGGAGGCACTGAAGCTTTCTTT. This codes for CSASWGGTEAFF.

This sequence joins TRBV29-1 and TRBJ1-3; 8 nucleotides line up with TRBD1. The germline gives CDR1 SQVTM, CDR2 ANQGSEA. The CDR3 totals 14 residues. V shed 7 bases, J shed 0 bases, and the junction held 5 bases outside the gene matches. CDR3: CSAGTGSSGNTIYF. The CDR3 region has the DNA TGCAGCGCTGGGACAGGAAGCTCTGGAAACACCATATATTTT.

The chain links TRBV11-2 to TRBJ1-1; D is possibly TRBD1 (6 bases). Trimming stripped 5 bases from V and 4 bases from J, with 14 bases between. Germline-derived CDR1 and CDR2 are SGHAT and FQNNGV. The CDR3 spans 14 residues. The CDR3 reads CASSPTGGATEAFF. The CDR3 region has the DNA TGTGCCAGCAGCCCCACGGGGGGGGCCACTGAAGCTTTCTTT.

This clone has more than one count but fewer than ten. The V gene is TRBV3-1 (or the pseudogene TRBV3-2), the J gene TRBJ2-6; D not resolved. This CDR3 spans 15 amino acids. CDR1 is LGHDT and CDR2 is YNNKEL in the germline V gene (reference sequence). V was clipped by 4 bases and J by 2 bases, with 9 bases between them. The CDR3 coding sequence is TGTGCCAGCAGCCTACACCCGACTGGGGCCAACGTCCTGACTTTC. This codes for CASSLHPTGANVLTF.

The V gene is TRBV14, the J gene TRBJ1-2; D unresolved. V was trimmed by 2 bases and J by 8 bases, leaving 12 bases between them. Germline lookup yields CDR1 SGHDN and CDR2 FVKESK. This CDR3 region has 13 residues. The DNA of the CDR3 is TGTGCCAGCAGCCAAATCCAGGCGGGAGGCTACACCTTC. It is translated as CASSQIQAGGYTF.

The chain employs TRBV24-1 and TRBJ2-1, with 7 positions matching TRBD1. The CDR3 loop spans 14 amino acids. With 4 bases clipped from V and 6 bases from J, the junction kept 5 bases outside the gene matches. Germline assignment: CDR1 KGHDR and CDR2 SFDVKD. CDR3 DNA sequence: TGTGCCACCAGTGACCCGACAGGGCCCAATGAGCAGTTCTTC. It specifies CATSDPTGPNEQFF.

The chain has TRBV9 and TRBJ2-3; 7 bases agree with TRBD1. With V trimmed by 0 bases and J by 4 bases, 5 bases remained unmatched. Per germline, CDR1 SGDLS and CDR2 YYNGEE. The CDR3 totals 15 residues. The CDR3 coding sequence is TGTGCCAGCAGCGTAGTGAAACAGGGGTCAGATACGCAGTATTTT. Its translation: CASSVVKQGSDTQYF.

The genes are TRBV27 and TRBJ1-6, with D maybe TRBD1 (6 bases). Trimming took off 0 bases at V and 5 bases at J, with 20 bases between the two ends. This CDR3 has 19 amino acids. CDR1 is MNHEY, CDR2 SMNVEV, per germline (reference sequence). The DNA for the CDR3 is TGTGCCAGCAGTTTATCGGGTGAAGTACCGGGACACAATAATTCACCCCTCCACTTT. Protein sequence: CASSLSGEVPGHNNSPLHF.

The rearrangement joins TRBV7-9 to TRBJ2-5, with a possible D match to TRBD1 (6 bases). Germline loops: CDR1 SEHNR, CDR2 FQNEAQ (reference sequence). V was trimmed by 5 bases and J by 4 bases, leaving 17 bases between them. The CDR3 is 15 residues long. Here the CDR3 reads CASSRDTGIRETQYF. CDR3 nucleotide sequence: TGTGCCAGCAGCCGGGACACAGGAATTCGAGAGACCCAGTACTTC.

The chain joins TRBV10-1 to TRBJ2-4; 8 bases line up with TRBD1. V dropped 0 bases and J dropped 6; count of bases not matched to a gene: 7. Germline loops: CDR1 WNHNN, CDR2 SYGVQD (reference sequence). There are 16 residues in the CDR3. Written as DNA, the CDR3 is TGCGCCAGCAGTGAGTCGACTCTACAGGGGGGAAACATTCAGTACTTC. Amino acids: CASSESTLQGGNIQYF.

The rearrangement uses TRBV11-2 and TRBJ2-1; possibly TRBD1 for D (5 bases). V lost 3 bases and J 6 bases, leaving 15 bases between the germline ends. CDR1 is SGHAT and CDR2 is FQNNGV in the germline V gene. This CDR3 is 15 amino acids long. CDR3: CASSFSSGRANEQFF. CDR3 DNA sequence: TGTGCCAGCAGCTTTTCCAGTGGCAGGGCCAATGAGCAGTTCTTC.

The chain employs TRBV30 and TRBJ2-3; 11 bases are shared with TRBD2. The length of the CDR3 is 18 residues. CDR1 is GTSNPN, CDR2 SVGIG, per germline (reference sequence). Germline trimming cut 1 base from V and 1 base from J; bases unmatched to any gene: 10. The CDR3 reads CAWSDEVSGGAGTDTQYF. In nucleotides, the CDR3 is TGTGCCTGGAGTGATGAGGTTAGCGGGGGGGCAGGCACAGATACGCAGTATTTT. The full variable domain, in which reference TRBV30 and TRBJ2-3 provide the parts outside the CDR3, is SQTIHQWPATLVQPVGSPLSLECTVEGTSNPNLYWYRQAAGRGLQLLFYSVGIGQISSEVPQNLSASRPQDRQFILSSKKLLLSDSGFYLCAWSDEVSGGAGTDTQYFGPGTRLTVL.

J is TRBJ1-2 and V is TRBV28, with 7 positions matching TRBD1. CDR1 is MDHEN and CDR2 is SYDVKM in the germline V gene. V lost 6 bases, J lost 3 bases, and 16 bases stayed unmatched. This CDR3 is 17 amino acids long. In nucleotides, the CDR3 is TGTGCCAGCAGAACGACAGGGAGGTATACGGGTCACTATGGCTACACCTTC. Translation: CASRTTGRYTGHYGYTF.

This clone has ten or more counts. CDR3 sequence: CASSEEWAGTYEQYF. The CDR3 DNA follows: TGTGCCAGCAGTGAGGAGTGGGCAGGGACCTACGAGCAGTACTTC. The V gene is TRBV6-1, the J gene TRBJ2-7; possible D gene TRBD1, 5 bases. The V gene's germline CDR1 is MNHNS and CDR2 SASEGT. CDR3 size: 15 residues. The V and J ends lost 3 bases and 2 bases respectively, with 14 bases between them.

The rearrangement uses TRBV7-8 and TRBJ2-3; no clear D. Germline CDR1 SGHVS, CDR2 FQNEAQ. This CDR3 is built from 14 residues. The ends were cut back, 0 bases at V and 8 bases at J, with 12 bases in the middle. In DNA, the CDR3 is TGTGCCAGCAGCTTAGCGGTGGGTCTAGGTACGCAGTATTTT. It specifies CASSLAVGLGTQYF.

This sequence joins TRBV27 and TRBJ2-3; TRBD1 matches 11 bases. CDR1 and CDR2 (germline): MNHEY, SMNVEV (reference sequence). There are 17 residues in the CDR3. V was pared by 5 bases and J by 7 bases, with 14 bases of the junction left unmatched. CDR3 sequence: CASSPAGQGVIRHTQYF. CDR3 bases: TGTGCCAGCAGTCCCGCGGGACAGGGGGTAATTCGGCATACGCAGTATTTT.

The V call is TRBV6-5, the J call TRBJ2-3; D remains ambiguous. The CDR3 is 14 amino acids. Germline V gene lookup returns CDR1 MNHEY and CDR2 SVGAGI. V was clipped by 2 bases and J by 1 base, with 7 bases between them. The CDR3: CASSYRRGTDTQYF. For the CDR3, the DNA is TGTGCCAGCAGTTACAGACGGGGCACAGATACGCAGTATTTT.

This clone was detected a few times. The V call is TRBV28, the J call TRBJ1-2; D gene ambiguous. CDR1 MDHEN and CDR2 SYDVKM come from the germline V gene. This CDR3 contains 15 residues. Trimming cost V 2 bases and J 1 base, with 11 bases left between them. The CDR3 protein is CASSLAREHNYGYTF. The DNA of the CDR3 is TGTGCCAGCAGTTTAGCCCGGGAGCATAACTATGGCTACACCTTC.